This TCR beta chain is drawn from a study of blood T cells in healthy people across ages. Study-wide results and caveats: Shifts in expanded clonotypes may have been confounded by donor CMV status, which was unknown.

This clonotype showed up many times. Its antigen is as yet unknown. The authors ran a second PCR of about 7 to 11 cycles using a sample-barcoded 5' primer and a J-beta primer mix. TCRdb reprocessed the 5' RACE reads via MiXCR and lists one record per CDR3 protein. Of approximately 960,000 distinct CDR3 sequences in the sample, about 27% were seen once. Germline-derived CDR1 and CDR2 are LNHNV and YYDKDF (reference sequence). This CDR3 region has 15 residues. Trimming pared 0 bases from V and 1 base from J, leaving 9 bases between. This sample was also put to use in a study of T cells of mothers and their children.

The V and J genes are TRBV15 and TRBJ2-5; no clear D gene. This TCR derives from a woman aged 35 to 49 in good health. Material for sequencing was blood. Here the CDR3 reads CATSRDPAPQETQYF. CDR3 coding DNA: TGTGCCACCAGCAGAGACCCAGCCCCCCAAGAGACCCAGTACTTC.